One sample yielded the 28 T cell receptor beta chains listed below, sequenced in a study of cytomegalovirus exposure and HLA in healthy donors. This PCR relied on a set of 60 Vbeta primers and 13 Jbeta primers. Sequenced by immunoSEQ multiplex PCR; TCRdb stores in-frame clones only, minus some. The sample has fewer than 120,000 clones; 76% are singletons. The sequenced material came from PBMCs. All receptors derive from a man aged 25 to 40 in good health and CMV-seropositive.

J is TRBJ2-1 and V is TRBV7-2; the match to TRBD2 covers 14 bases. The V segment lost 5 bases and the J segment 7 bases; nucleotides outside the gene matches: 7. Germline loops: CDR1 SGHTA, CDR2 FQGNSA. CDR3 length equals 16 residues. The CDR3 region is CASSLRLAGGLNEQFF. For the CDR3, the DNA is TGTGCCAGCAGCCTACGACTAGCGGGGGGGCTTAATGAGCAGTTCTTC.

This rearrangement joins TRBV4-3 to TRBJ1-5; D unclear. The CDR3 totals 13 residues. V lost 0 bases to trimming and J lost 2 bases, with 2 bases between them. The germline CDR1 and CDR2 sequences are LGHNA and YSLEER. The CDR3 DNA sequence: TGCGCCAGCAGCCAAGACGGCAATCAGCCCCAGCATTTT. This translates into CASSQDGNQPQHF.

The table lists this clone with a few counts. The rearrangement links TRBV11-2 to TRBJ1-1, with unresolved D. Germline CDR1 and CDR2: SGHAT and FQNNGV. The CDR3 contains 13 residues. Trimming took 1 base from V and 4 from J, leaving 7 bases between them. Here the CDR3 reads CASSLGRGTEAFF. DNA of the CDR3: TGTGCCAGCAGCTTAGGTCGGGGCACTGAAGCTTTCTTT. Full variable domain (missing parts from reference TRBV11-2 and TRBJ1-1): EAGVAQSPRYKIIEKRQSVAFWCNPISGHATLYWYQQILGQGPKLLIQFQNNGVVDDSQLPKDRFSAERLKGVDSTLKIQPAKLEDSAVYLCASSLGRGTEAFFGQGTRLTVV.

Of note for this clone: This sample includes further DNA sequences coding for the same CDR3. The V call is TRBV7-7, the J call TRBJ2-7, with D maybe TRBD1 (6 bases). The CDR3 extends over 16 amino acids. The ends were cut back, 5 bases at V and 0 bases at J, with 17 bases in the middle. Germline V CDR1 and CDR2: SSHAT, FNYEAQ (reference sequence). DNA of the CDR3: TGTGCCAGCAGCCTAGGGGGTACAGGGAGCTCCTACGAGCAGTACTTC. It specifies CASSLGGTGSSYEQYF. The entire variable domain, with the rest obtained from reference TRBV7-7 and TRBJ2-7, is as follows: GAGVSQSPRYKVTKRGQDVTLRCDPISSHATLYWYQQALGQGPEFLTYFNYEAQPDKSGLPSDRFSAERPEGSISTLTIQRTEQRDSAMYRCASSLGGTGSSYEQYFGPGTRLTVT.

V gene TRBV4-1 combines with J gene TRBJ2-5; the match to TRBD1 covers 8 bases. CDR3 length equals 16 residues. Looked up from germline, CDR1 is MGHRA and CDR2 is YSYEKL. The trim removed 3 bases at V and 2 bases at J, leaving 8 bases unmatched. The CDR3: CASSQTDRGLQETQYF. The CDR3 DNA sequence: TGCGCCAGCAGCCAGACCGACAGGGGACTTCAAGAGACCCAGTACTTC.

As to this clone: A junction boundary mismatches the germline segment, possibly from a read error. This sample also contains other DNA sequences that code for the same CDR3. The rearrangement joins TRBV13 to TRBJ2-3, with 9 bases lining up with TRBD2. Germline V lookup: CDR1 PRHDT, CDR2 FYEKMQ (reference sequence). The length of the CDR3 is 15 residues. CDR3 nucleotides: TGCGCCAGCAGCCCAGCGGGGGGCTTGTATGATACGCAGTATTTT. It specifies CASSPAGGLYDTQYF.

V usage is TRBV15 and J usage is TRBJ2-2, with D tentatively TRBD2 (6 bases). The CDR3 is 19 amino acids. The germline V gene has CDR1 LNHNV and CDR2 YYDKDF (reference sequence). The ends were cut back, 0 bases at V and 2 bases at J, with 19 bases in the middle. The CDR3 nucleotides are TGTGCCACCAGCAGAGATGGAGGGGTGAGGGAAGGTAACACCGGGGAGCTGTTTTTT. Encoded protein: CATSRDGGVREGNTGELFF.

The chain uses TRBV18 and TRBJ2-1; 7 nucleotides agree with TRBD2. Looked up from germline, CDR1 is KGHSH and CDR2 is LQKENI. CDR3 length: 15 amino acids. Trimming removed 2 bases from V and 0 bases from J; junction bases left unmatched: 1. The CDR3 loop reads CASSPGLGSYNEQFF. The CDR3 DNA is TGTGCCAGCTCACCAGGACTAGGCTCCTACAATGAGCAGTTCTTC. The full variable domain, rest sourced from reference TRBV18 and TRBJ2-1, is NAGVMQNPRHLVRRRGQEARLRCSPMKGHSHVYWYRQLPEEGLKFMVYLQKENIIDESGMPKERFSAEFPKEGPSILRIQQVVRGDSAAYFCASSPGLGSYNEQFFGPGTRLTVL.

The chain is built from TRBV15 and TRBJ2-1; TRBD2 agrees at 7 bases. V was pared by 1 base and J by 7 bases, with 10 bases of the junction left unmatched. Germline V CDR1 and CDR2: LNHNV, YYDKDF (reference sequence). The length of the CDR3 is 16 residues. Here the CDR3 reads CATSRGWRGRGNEQFF. CDR3 nucleotide sequence: TGTGCCACCAGCAGAGGGTGGCGGGGGAGGGGTAATGAGCAGTTCTTC.

This chain links TRBV25-1 with TRBJ1-3; D ambiguous. The length of the CDR3 is 14 residues. Germline values: CDR1 MGHDK, CDR2 SYGVNS. Trimming shortened V by 3 bases and J by 0 bases, and 6 bases separated the two germline ends. CDR3 DNA: TGTGCCAGCAGTGATAGTAGCTCTGGAAACACCATATATTTT. It yields the protein CASSDSSSGNTIYF.

The chain employs TRBV5-1 and TRBJ2-1, with 11 bases matching TRBD2. The CDR3 sequence is 15 residues long. Germline CDR1 is SGHRS and CDR2 is YFSETQ. With V trimmed by 3 bases and J by 7 bases, 6 bases remained unmatched. The CDR3 DNA sequence: TGCGCCAGCAGCTCCGCCCGACTAGCGGGGAATGAGCAGTTCTTC. It yields the protein CASSSARLAGNEQFF.

This chain uses TRBV2 with TRBJ1-1; 9 bases match TRBD1. V lost 6 bases to trimming and J lost 5 bases; unmatched junction nucleotides: 4. The CDR3 contains 13 residues. Germline-derived CDR1 and CDR2 are SNHLY and FYNNEI. This CDR3 is CASRTGGRTEAFF. Written as DNA, the CDR3 is TGTGCCAGCAGGACAGGGGGGCGTACTGAAGCTTTCTTT.

The chain is built from TRBV7-8 and TRBJ2-7; 10 nucleotides line up with TRBD1. CDR3 length: 19 amino acids. Trimming removed 3 bases from V and 7 bases from J; junction bases left unmatched: 21. Germline V gene data show CDR1 as SGHVS and CDR2 as FQNEAQ. CDR3 residues: CASSFPHTRDRGRNDEQYF. The CDR3 region has the DNA TGTGCCAGCAGCTTCCCCCACACTCGGGACAGGGGACGGAATGATGAGCAGTACTTC.

The gene calls are TRBV6-5 and TRBJ1-1; D uncertain. Germline V lookup: CDR1 MNHEY, CDR2 SVGAGI. The V end was cut by 5 bases, the J end by 1 base, with 11 bases between. CDR3 length equals 14 residues. CDR3 in DNA: TGTGCCAGCAGTCTACAGACGAAGAACACTGAAGCTTTCTTT. Translated, it gives CASSLQTKNTEAFF.

This clone was seen once. The V gene is TRBV5-1, the J gene TRBJ2-1, with TRBD2 matching over 12 bases. This CDR3 has 15 residues. Germline CDR1 SGHRS, CDR2 YFSETQ. Trimming took 5 bases from V and 9 from J; bases not matched to a gene: 9. The CDR3 sequence is CASRPTSGGSAEQFF. In DNA form, the CDR3 reads TGCGCCAGCAGACCTACTAGCGGGGGGTCGGCTGAGCAGTTCTTC.

A remark on this clone: The conserved final phenylalanine or tryptophan is absent from the CDR3, which likely points to a read error. No DNA is shown, since the ends of the CDR3 on it are uncertain; the CDR3 is the one TCRdb lists. The chain recombines TRBV27 with TRBJ2-3; TRBD2 was called by the table and not checked on the DNA. The CDR3 contains 15 residues when both ends are counted. Germline CDR1 is MNHEY and CDR2 is SMNVEV (reference sequence). The CDR3 protein is CASSLSALALGEVKV.

This clone was seen more than once but under ten times. The chain recombines TRBV27 with TRBJ1-5; a possible D gene is TRBD1 (6 bases). The CDR3 has 13 amino acids. The V end lost 2 bases, the J end lost 7 bases, and 9 bases lay between the germline ends. CDR1 MNHEY and CDR2 SMNVEV come from the germline V gene (reference sequence). CDR3 sequence (DNA): TGTGCCAGCAGTTTACAGGGGCACCAGCCCCAGCATTTT. Its translation is CASSLQGHQPQHF.

This rearrangement joins TRBV25-1 to TRBJ2-5; 11 bases match TRBD2. CDR1 and CDR2 (germline): MGHDK, SYGVNS. The CDR3 is 15 amino acids. V dropped 3 bases and J dropped 7; count of bases not matched to a gene: 7. CDR3 sequence (DNA): TGTGCCAGCAGTGATAGCGGGGGGGCCTTTGTGACCCAGTACTTC. Encoded protein: CASSDSGGAFVTQYF. The complete variable domain, with remaining parts taken from reference TRBV25-1 and TRBJ2-5, reads EADIYQTPRYLVIGTGKKITLECSQTMGHDKMYWYQQDPGMELHLIHYSYGVNSTEKGDLSSESTVSRIRTEHFPLTLESARPSHTSQYLCASSDSGGAFVTQYFGPGTRLLVL.

The chain couples TRBV7-3 to TRBJ2-1, with 7 bases identical to TRBD1. There are 16 residues in the CDR3. The V and J ends lost 5 bases and 0 bases, in that order; junction bases with no gene match: 7. CDR1 and CDR2 (germline): SGHTA, FQGTGA. The CDR3 loop reads CASSPTGAISYNEQFF. The CDR3, as DNA: TGTGCCAGCAGCCCCACAGGGGCCATCTCCTACAATGAGCAGTTCTTC.

Concerning this clone itself: A junction end diverges from the germline sequence, so it may reflect a read error. The chain couples TRBV4-3 to TRBJ2-7; D is possibly TRBD2 (5 bases). Germline V gene data show CDR1 as LGHNA and CDR2 as YSLEER. This CDR3 is 15 amino acids long. CDR3 sequence reads: CASSQDRLGSYERYF. DNA of the CDR3: TGCGCCAGCAGCCAAGACAGATTAGGGAGTTACGAGCGGTACTTC.

The chain combines TRBV5-6 with TRBJ2-7, with 7 bases aligning to TRBD1. Losses at the gene ends were 0 bases for V and 2 bases for J; bases not matched to a gene: 5. The germline gives CDR1 SGHDT, CDR2 YYEEEE. The CDR3 consists of 15 residues. DNA for the CDR3: TGTGCCAGCAGCTTGGGAGACAGGGTCGCCTACGAGCAGTACTTC. It specifies CASSLGDRVAYEQYF.

The V call is TRBV27, the J call TRBJ2-3, with TRBD2 matching 14 bases. CDR3 length equals 17 residues. Germline V gives CDR1 MNHEY, CDR2 SMNVEV (reference sequence). The ends lost 6 bases at V and 4 bases at J; junction bases unmatched: 9. DNA for the CDR3: TGTGCCAGCAGCCTGAGGACTAGCGGGGGGAGGGCAGATACGCAGTATTTT. Protein sequence: CASSLRTSGGRADTQYF.

This clone has more than one count but fewer than ten. V and J are TRBV5-5 and TRBJ1-6, with 7 bases fitting TRBD1. V was clipped by 0 bases and J by 7 bases; unmatched bases: 1. Germline-derived CDR1 and CDR2 are SGHKS and YYEKEE (reference sequence). The CDR3 is 14 amino acids. This CDR3 is CASSLARGNSPLHF. CDR3 in DNA: TGTGCCAGCAGCTTGGCCAGGGGGAATTCACCCCTCCACTTT.

In this sample, this clone turned up a few times. The chain couples TRBV5-1 to TRBJ1-4, with 7 nucleotides matching TRBD1. This CDR3 is built from 16 residues. With V trimmed by 4 bases and J by 0 bases, 6 bases remained unmatched. Germline assignment: CDR1 SGHRS and CDR2 YFSETQ. CDR3: CASSPGTAATNEKLFF. The CDR3 DNA reads TGCGCCAGCAGCCCTGGGACAGCGGCAACTAATGAAAAACTGTTTTTT.

The sample holds a few counts of this clone. The chain is built from TRBV4-3 and TRBJ1-2, with TRBD1 matching 7 bases. V was clipped by 0 bases and J by 2 bases; unmatched bases: 6. This CDR3 is 16 amino acids long. Per germline, CDR1 LGHNA and CDR2 YSLEER. The DNA of the CDR3 is TGCGCCAGCAGCCAAGACAGAAGGGGGCGCAACTATGGCTACACCTTC. Its translation: CASSQDRRGRNYGYTF.

This clone was recorded once. V and J are TRBV19 and TRBJ2-1; D remains unclear. The germline gives CDR1 LNHDA, CDR2 SQIVND (reference sequence). The V and J ends lost 2 bases and 2 bases respectively, with 7 bases between them. This CDR3 is built from 14 residues. DNA for the CDR3: TGTGCCAGTAGTATAAGAGTCACCTACAATGAGCAGTTCTTC. Translating gives CASSIRVTYNEQFF.

The rearrangement joins TRBV11-2 to TRBJ1-2; 7 bases agree with TRBD1. CDR1 is SGHAT and CDR2 is FQNNGV in the germline V gene. V lost 2 bases to trimming and J lost 8 bases; unmatched junction nucleotides: 23. The CDR3 contains 19 residues. CDR3 loop: CASSLRGLGTALEQGGYTF. Written as DNA, the CDR3 is TGTGCCAGCAGCTTAAGGGGCCTCGGGACAGCGCTGGAACAGGGCGGCTACACCTTC.

The chain uses TRBV4-1 and TRBJ2-3; 7 bases map to TRBD1. The CDR3 length is 17 residues. Germline lookup yields CDR1 MGHRA and CDR2 YSYEKL. V lost 1 base, J lost 1 base, and 8 bases stayed unmatched. CDR3 loop: CASSQGPEQGRTDTQYF. CDR3 sequence (DNA): TGCGCCAGCAGCCAAGGCCCCGAACAGGGGCGCACAGATACGCAGTATTTT.